The present T cell receptor beta chain was sequenced within a study of shared T cell receptors in the human thymus. Assay: immunoSEQ multiplex PCR; the TCRdb copy retains only in-frame clones and omits some. The sample has roughly 500,000 clones, more than 75% seen once. The V gene's germline CDR1 is SGHTA and CDR2 FQGNSA. CDR3 size: 17 residues. V lost 5 bases and J lost 1, with 18 bases in between. This clone has only a few counts. The same sample was also used in a study of human thymus T cells. As that study records: Immunologically healthy infants in Finland undergoing congenital heart defect surgery were the donors. Resections that were taken during corrective heart surgery supplied the thymus tissue. Usage of V and J genes appeared biased in thymic and blood repertoires. Related research described thymic repertoires that were highly overlapping among unrelated individuals.

This chain links TRBV7-2 with TRBJ1-5; D is unresolved. The sequence came from a boy under two years old with a congenital heart defect. The sample comprised thymocytes. The CDR3: CASSTAGPSPSNQPQHF. CDR3 bases: TGTGCCAGCAGCACCGCGGGCCCCTCGCCCAGCAATCAGCCCCAGCATTTT.